One sample yielded the 30 T cell receptor beta chains listed below, sequenced in a study of beta chain features in type 1 diabetes. Sequencing targeted expressed TCRB transcripts, as all isolated RNA had been reverse transcribed. TCRdb's table, derived via immunoSEQ multiplex PCR, lists solely in-frame clones and lacks some. Altogether 200,000 to 250,000 clones are present, 27% being singletons, with the ten largest covering about 3.9%. Material: central memory CD4+ T cells from blood. The source is a man younger than 45 in good health.

This clone has only a few counts. This chain connects TRBV4-3 to TRBJ2-7; 10 nucleotides agree with TRBD2. V shed 0 bases, J shed 7 bases, and the junction held 6 bases outside the gene matches. The CDR3 runs to 15 residues. Germline CDR1 LGHNA, CDR2 YSLEER. The CDR3 here is CASSQEASGSQEQYF. The CDR3 nucleotides read TGCGCCAGCAGCCAAGAGGCTAGCGGGAGTCAGGAGCAGTACTTC.

This clone was observed a handful of times. The V gene is TRBV7-2, the J gene TRBJ2-3, with D uncertain. This CDR3 is built from 13 residues. V shed 2 bases and J shed 4 bases, with 7 bases lying between them. Germline CDR1 is SGHTA and CDR2 is FQGNSA. The CDR3 sequence is CASSLKGSDTQYF. The CDR3 DNA sequence: TGTGCCAGCAGCTTAAAAGGGTCAGATACGCAGTATTTT.

This sequence joins TRBV2 and TRBJ2-7, with 8 nucleotides matching TRBD1. The CDR3 has 14 amino acids. V lost 1 base, J lost 2 bases, and 1 base stayed unmatched. CDR1 and CDR2 (germline): SNHLY, FYNNEI. The CDR3 DNA follows: TGTGCCAGCAGTGAAGGACAGGGGACCTACGAGCAGTACTTC. It specifies CASSEGQGTYEQYF. Looking up the rest from reference TRBV2 and TRBJ2-7 gives the full variable domain: EPEVTQTPSHQVTQMGQEVILRCVPISNHLYFYWYRQILGQKVEFLVSFYNNEISEKSEIFDDQFSVERPDGSNFTLKIRSTKLEDSAMYFCASSEGQGTYEQYFGPGTRLTVT.

The rearrangement joins TRBV5-1 to TRBJ2-7; maybe TRBD2 (6 bases). CDR1 is SGHRS and CDR2 is YFSETQ in the germline V gene. This CDR3 is built from 16 residues. V was clipped by 2 bases and J by 4 bases, with 19 bases between them. CDR3 amino acids: CASSFPRDSISYEQYF. CDR3 DNA sequence: TGCGCCAGCAGCTTCCCGAGGGACTCGATCTCTTACGAGCAGTACTTC.

The rearrangement links TRBV15 to TRBJ1-4; TRBD1 matches at 9 bases. CDR1 and CDR2 (germline): LNHNV, YYDKDF (reference sequence). Unmatched junction bases numbered 8, after V lost 2 bases and J lost 4 bases. CDR3 size: 17 residues. This CDR3 reads CATSRLIGQGNNEKLFF. The CDR3 nucleotides are TGTGCCACCAGCAGACTCATTGGACAGGGGAATAATGAAAAACTGTTTTTT.

This clone has only a few counts. For the CDR3, the DNA is TGTGCCAGCAGCTTGGCAGGGGGTTCGAGGAAGGCCGGGGAGCTGTTTTTT. This sequence encodes CASSLAGGSRKAGELFF. This chain joins TRBV5-4 and TRBJ2-2; TRBD1 matches 7 bases. The junction had 11 bases not matched to a gene; V was cut back by 0 bases and J by 6 bases. CDR1 is SGHNT and CDR2 is YYREEE in the germline V gene (reference sequence). The CDR3 has 17 residues.

The CDR3 DNA reads as TGTGCCAGCAATTACAGGGATCAGCCCCAGCATTTT. It specifies CASNYRDQPQHF. The chain has TRBV2 and TRBJ1-5; maybe TRBD1 (6 bases). Germline CDR1 and CDR2: SNHLY and FYNNEI. Trimming took 7 bases from V and 5 from J, leaving 9 bases between them. CDR3 length equals 12 residues.

The rearrangement joins TRBV7-2 to TRBJ2-5; 9 nucleotides match TRBD1. The end of the DNA is better explained by TRBJ2-7, so the J call may be wrong. CDR3 size: 16 residues. CDR1 is SGHTA, CDR2 FQGNSA, per germline. DNA for the CDR3: TGTGCCAGCAGCTTCGGGGACAGGGTTCCCTCCTACGAGCAGTACTTC. Amino acids: CASSFGDRVPSYEQYF.

The rearrangement uses TRBV2 and TRBJ2-4, with unresolved D. V was pared by 3 bases and J by 1 base, with 10 bases between. There are 15 residues in the CDR3. Germline values: CDR1 SNHLY, CDR2 FYNNEI. CDR3 amino acids: CASSEEGHAKNIQYF. The DNA for the CDR3 is TGTGCCAGCAGTGAGGAAGGGCACGCCAAAAACATTCAGTACTTC. Looking up the rest from reference TRBV2 and TRBJ2-4 gives the full variable domain: EPEVTQTPSHQVTQMGQEVILRCVPISNHLYFYWYRQILGQKVEFLVSFYNNEISEKSEIFDDQFSVERPDGSNFTLKIRSTKLEDSAMYFCASSEEGHAKNIQYFGAGTRLSVL.

This chain joins TRBV4-1 and TRBJ1-5; no reliable D call. CDR3 length equals 13 residues. V was trimmed by 4 bases and J by 4 bases, leaving 8 bases between them. CDR1 and CDR2 (germline): MGHRA, YSYEKL. CDR3 region: CASSPSANQPQHF. The CDR3 bases are TGCGCCAGCAGCCCCTCTGCTAATCAGCCCCAGCATTTT.

Notes on this clone: This specimen includes other DNA sequences encoding the same CDR3. This chain links TRBV30 with TRBJ2-2; D call uncertain. Germline V CDR1 and CDR2: GTSNPN, SVGIG (reference sequence). The CDR3 runs to 15 residues. Between the trimmed V and J ends, which lost 2 bases and 0 bases, there was a span of 10 bases. The CDR3 coding sequence is TGTGCCTGGAGTTTGGGTCTGGCGAACACCGGGGAGCTGTTTTTT. Its translation is CAWSLGLANTGELFF.

This clone was picked up a small number of times. The chain recombines TRBV7-9 with TRBJ2-1; TRBD2 matches at 12 bases. J gave up 9 bases and V 4 bases, and 7 bases lay outside the gene matches. The CDR3 totals 15 residues. Germline V gene sequence: CDR1 SEHNR, CDR2 FQNEAQ (reference sequence). CDR3 region: CASSSGLAGMGEQFF. Written as DNA, the CDR3 is TGTGCCAGCAGCTCAGGACTAGCGGGAATGGGTGAGCAGTTCTTC.

The chain links TRBV6-5 to TRBJ2-7; 9 nucleotides match TRBD1. The germline V gene has CDR1 MNHEY and CDR2 SVGAGI. V shed 5 bases, J shed 2 bases, and the junction held 4 bases outside the gene matches. The CDR3 has 14 amino acids. The CDR3 here is CASSRQGGPYEQYF. CDR3 sequence (DNA): TGTGCCAGCAGTAGACAGGGGGGACCCTACGAGCAGTACTTC.

In this sample, this clone turned up a few times. The V gene is TRBV10-3, the J gene TRBJ1-6; D gene unclear. This CDR3 has 13 amino acids. Looked up from germline, CDR1 is ENHRY and CDR2 is SYGVKD. Trimming shortened V by 5 bases and J by 7 bases, and 9 bases separated the two germline ends. The CDR3 reads CAISPDSNSPLHF. CDR3 coding DNA: TGTGCCATCAGTCCCGATTCCAATTCACCCCTCCACTTT.

The chain is built from TRBV7-2 and TRBJ1-1, with a tentative D call TRBD1 (5 bases). With 4 bases removed from V and 5 bases from J, the gap between germline ends came to 11 bases. The CDR3 is made up of 13 amino acids. Germline values: CDR1 SGHTA, CDR2 FQGNSA. The CDR3 DNA reads as TGTGCCAGCAGCTCCAGGGCTTTGACTGAAGCTTTCTTT. It translates to CASSSRALTEAFF. Using reference TRBV7-2 and TRBJ1-1 for the parts outside the CDR3, the full variable domain is GAGVSQSPSNKVTEKGKDVELRCDPISGHTALYWYRQSLGQGLEFLIYFQGNSAPDKSGLPSDRFSAERTGGSVSTLTIQRTQQEDSAVYLCASSSRALTEAFFGQGTRLTVV.

V is TRBV12-5 and J is TRBJ2-1; TRBD1 might be the D (5 bases). The CDR3 has 15 amino acids. Trimming stripped 9 bases from V and 0 bases from J, with 15 bases between. The germline V gene has CDR1 LGHNT and CDR2 FRNRAP. CDR3 DNA sequence: TGTGCTAGCGGAAACAGGCTTAGCTCCTACAATGAGCAGTTCTTC. Its translation is CASGNRLSSYNEQFF.

The gene calls are TRBV27 and TRBJ2-3; 9 bases are shared with TRBD2. Germline loops: CDR1 MNHEY, CDR2 SMNVEV (reference sequence). Unmatched junction bases numbered 10, after V lost 6 bases and J lost 9 bases. The CDR3 spans 14 residues. This CDR3 is CASSPRAGGPTQYF. CDR3 nucleotides: TGTGCCAGCAGCCCCCGAGCGGGAGGCCCAACGCAGTATTTT.

This chain joins TRBV11-3 and TRBJ2-5; D unclear. The V end was cut by 5 bases, the J end by 2 bases, with 9 bases between. CDR3 length equals 13 residues. Germline CDR1 reads SGHNT; CDR2 reads YENEEA. The CDR3 DNA reads TGTGCCAGCAGCCCTCTAGGGCAAGAGACCCAGTACTTC. Protein: CASSPLGQETQYF.

The gene calls are TRBV10-1 and TRBJ2-3; unclear D gene. The germline V gene has CDR1 WNHNN and CDR2 SYGVQD (reference sequence). Trimming left V 0 bases short and J 5 bases short, with 9 bases between. The CDR3 has 14 amino acids. Here the CDR3 reads CASSESTPQDTQYF. The CDR3 nucleotides read TGCGCCAGCAGTGAGTCGACTCCCCAAGATACGCAGTATTTT.

The genes are TRBV5-6 and TRBJ1-2, with D unclear. V was trimmed by 8 bases and J by 10 bases, leaving 15 bases between them. Germline lookup yields CDR1 SGHDT and CDR2 YYEEEE. The CDR3 length is 11 residues. The CDR3 bases are TGTGCCAGTAAAAAGGCTTCCGTCTACACCTTC. Translating gives CASKKASVYTF.

This rearrangement joins TRBV5-6 to TRBJ2-5, with 8 bases aligning to TRBD2. The CDR3 length is 13 residues. With 1 base clipped from V and 4 bases from J, the junction kept 0 bases outside the gene matches. Germline values: CDR1 SGHDT, CDR2 YYEEEE. The CDR3 loop reads CASSLRGGETQYF. DNA of the CDR3: TGTGCCAGCAGCTTGCGGGGGGGAGAGACCCAGTACTTC.

V gene TRBV4-1 combines with J gene TRBJ2-7, with D possibly being TRBD1 or TRBD2 (6 bases each). V was cut by 4 bases and J by 3 bases, with 19 bases left in between. This CDR3 region has 16 residues. The germline V gene has CDR1 MGHRA and CDR2 YSYEKL. The CDR3 region has the DNA TGCGCCAGCAGCCGAGGTTTAGGGGGAGGAAACTACGAGCAGTACTTC. Translation gives CASSRGLGGGNYEQYF.

V gene TRBV6-5 combines with J gene TRBJ2-5; perhaps TRBD2 as D (5 bases). The CDR3 runs 14 residues. Germline CDR1 MNHEY, CDR2 SVGAGI. V lost 5 bases, J lost 3 bases, and 13 bases lay in between. The CDR3 loop reads CASSPSEAEETQYF. The CDR3 DNA follows: TGTGCCAGCAGTCCTTCGGAGGCCGAAGAGACCCAGTACTTC.

The sample holds many counts of this clone. This sequence joins TRBV10-3 and TRBJ1-2, with D unresolved. Germline V CDR1 and CDR2: ENHRY, SYGVKD. This CDR3 comprises 13 residues. The V end lost 3 bases, the J end lost 0 bases, and 5 bases lay between the germline ends. In nucleotides, the CDR3 is TGTGCCATCAGTGAAGGGTCTAACTATGGCTACACCTTC. Encoded protein: CAISEGSNYGYTF.

This clone was counted between two and nine times. This chain connects TRBV30 to TRBJ1-1, with 12 bases fitting TRBD1. Losses at the gene ends were 8 bases for V and 4 bases for J; bases not matched to a gene: 8. CDR3 size: 14 residues. Per germline, CDR1 GTSNPN and CDR2 SVGIG (reference sequence). This CDR3 is CARRSGQGATEAFF. In DNA, the CDR3 is TGTGCCCGCCGGTCGGGACAGGGGGCCACTGAAGCTTTCTTT.

This clone was found a few times. The rearrangement joins TRBV2 to TRBJ2-1; D gene uncertain. This CDR3 has 14 amino acids. The germline V and J ends were trimmed by 4 bases and 5 bases, with 12 bases remaining between them. Germline V gives CDR1 SNHLY, CDR2 FYNNEI. DNA of the CDR3: TGTGCCAGCAGTGTCATACGGTCTGACAATGAGCAGTTCTTC. Translated, it gives CASSVIRSDNEQFF.

V is TRBV30 and J is TRBJ2-5, with D uncertain. The CDR3 extends over 15 amino acids. The V end lost 0 bases, the J end lost 1 base, and 12 bases lay between the germline ends. Germline loops: CDR1 GTSNPN, CDR2 SVGIG (reference sequence). The CDR3 DNA reads TGTGCCTGGAGTGTACGGCGGCAGATCCAAGAGACCCAGTACTTC. Translated: CAWSVRRQIQETQYF. Filled out from reference TRBV30 and TRBJ2-5, the complete variable domain reads SQTIHQWPATLVQPVGSPLSLECTVEGTSNPNLYWYRQAAGRGLQLLFYSVGIGQISSEVPQNLSASRPQDRQFILSSKKLLLSDSGFYLCAWSVRRQIQETQYFGPGTRLLVL.

The genes are TRBV6-5 and TRBJ1-5; TRBD1 is a possible D gene (5 bases). CDR1 and CDR2 (germline): MNHEY, SVGAGI. The CDR3 totals 13 residues. Trimming shortened V by 7 bases and J by 6 bases, and 13 bases separated the two germline ends. The CDR3 loop reads CASTDSQGQPQHF. CDR3 coding DNA: TGTGCCAGCACCGACTCCCAGGGTCAGCCCCAGCATTTT.

This clone has a handful of counts. The CDR3 sequence is CASSEIGALLDTQYF. The CDR3 nucleotides read TGTGCCAGCAGCGAGATCGGGGCATTACTAGATACGCAGTATTTT. The chain recombines TRBV9 with TRBJ2-3; D possibly uses TRBD1 or TRBD2 (5 bases each). Per the germline V gene, CDR1 is SGDLS and CDR2 is YYNGEE. Trimming shortened V by 3 bases and J by 5 bases, and 16 bases separated the two germline ends. The CDR3 consists of 15 residues.

This chain joins TRBV7-2 and TRBJ2-5; TRBD1 matches at 9 bases. Germline CDR1 is SGHTA and CDR2 is FQGNSA. The J segment lost 5 bases and the V segment lost 6 bases, leaving 4 bases of the junction unmatched. This CDR3 region has 13 residues. The chain's CDR3 is CASSRTGAETQYF. The CDR3 DNA sequence: TGTGCCAGCAGTAGGACAGGGGCGGAGACCCAGTACTTC.